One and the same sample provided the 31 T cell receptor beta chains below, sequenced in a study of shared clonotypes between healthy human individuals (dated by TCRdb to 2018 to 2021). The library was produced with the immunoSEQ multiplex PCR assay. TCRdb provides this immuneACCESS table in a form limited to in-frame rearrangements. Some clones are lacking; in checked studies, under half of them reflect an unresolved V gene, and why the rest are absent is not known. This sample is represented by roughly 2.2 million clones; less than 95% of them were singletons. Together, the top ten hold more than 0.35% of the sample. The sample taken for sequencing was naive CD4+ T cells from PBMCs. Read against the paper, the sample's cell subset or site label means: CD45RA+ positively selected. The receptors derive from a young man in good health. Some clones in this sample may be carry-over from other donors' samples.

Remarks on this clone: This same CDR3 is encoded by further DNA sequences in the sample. The CDR3 DNA follows: TGTGCCAGCAGCCTCCCGACTAGCGGCTCCTACGAGCAGTACTTC. Residues: CASSLPTSGSYEQYF. J is TRBJ2-7 and V is TRBV7-2; TRBD2 matches at 9 bases. V lost 5 bases, J lost 0 bases, and 5 bases stayed unmatched. CDR1 is SGHTA and CDR2 is FQGNSA in the germline V gene. The CDR3 is 15 amino acids.

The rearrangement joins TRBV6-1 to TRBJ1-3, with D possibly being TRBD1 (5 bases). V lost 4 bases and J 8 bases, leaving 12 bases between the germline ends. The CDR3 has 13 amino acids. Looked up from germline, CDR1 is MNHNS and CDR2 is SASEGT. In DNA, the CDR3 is TGTGCCAGCAGTGTTCAATCCAGGGACACCATATATTTT. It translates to CASSVQSRDTIYF.

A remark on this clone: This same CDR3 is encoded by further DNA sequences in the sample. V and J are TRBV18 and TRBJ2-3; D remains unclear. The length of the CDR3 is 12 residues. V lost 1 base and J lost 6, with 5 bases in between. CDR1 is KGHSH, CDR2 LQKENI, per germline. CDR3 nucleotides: TGTGCCAGCTCACCACAAGGGGATACGCAGTATTTT. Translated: CASSPQGDTQYF.

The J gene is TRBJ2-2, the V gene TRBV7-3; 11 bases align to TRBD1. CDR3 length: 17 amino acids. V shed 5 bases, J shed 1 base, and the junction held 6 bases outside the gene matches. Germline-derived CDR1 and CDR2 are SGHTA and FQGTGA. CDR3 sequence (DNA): TGTGCCAGCAGCACGGACAGGGGGCAAAGGAACACCGGGGAGCTGTTTTTT. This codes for CASSTDRGQRNTGELFF.

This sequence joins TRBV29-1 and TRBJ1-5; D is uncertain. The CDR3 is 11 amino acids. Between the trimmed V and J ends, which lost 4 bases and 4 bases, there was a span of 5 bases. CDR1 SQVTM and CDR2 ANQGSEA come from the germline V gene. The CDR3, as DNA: TGCAGCGTTGGGGAGAATCAGCCCCAGCATTTT. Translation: CSVGENQPQHF. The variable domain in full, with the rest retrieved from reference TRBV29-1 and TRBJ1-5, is SAVISQKPSRDICQRGTSLTIQCQVDSQVTMMFWYRQQPGQSLTLIATANQGSEATYESGFVIDKFPISRPNLTFSTLTVSNMSPEDSSIYLCSVGENQPQHFGDGTRLSIL.

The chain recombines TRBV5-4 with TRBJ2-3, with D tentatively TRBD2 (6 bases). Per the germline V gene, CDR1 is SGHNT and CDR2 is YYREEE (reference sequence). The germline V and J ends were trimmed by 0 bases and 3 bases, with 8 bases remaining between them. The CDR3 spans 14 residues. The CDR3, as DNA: TGTGCCAGCAGCTTGGAGGGGAGGACAGATACGCAGTATTTT. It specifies CASSLEGRTDTQYF.

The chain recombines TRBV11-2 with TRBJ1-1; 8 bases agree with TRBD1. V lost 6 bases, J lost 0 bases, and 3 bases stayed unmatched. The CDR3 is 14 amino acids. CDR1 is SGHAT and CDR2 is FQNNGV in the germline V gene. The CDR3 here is CASRTGALNTEAFF. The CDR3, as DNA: TGTGCCAGCAGGACAGGGGCTCTGAACACTGAAGCTTTCTTT. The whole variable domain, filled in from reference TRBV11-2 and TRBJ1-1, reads EAGVAQSPRYKIIEKRQSVAFWCNPISGHATLYWYQQILGQGPKLLIQFQNNGVVDDSQLPKDRFSAERLKGVDSTLKIQPAKLEDSAVYLCASRTGALNTEAFFGQGTRLTVV.

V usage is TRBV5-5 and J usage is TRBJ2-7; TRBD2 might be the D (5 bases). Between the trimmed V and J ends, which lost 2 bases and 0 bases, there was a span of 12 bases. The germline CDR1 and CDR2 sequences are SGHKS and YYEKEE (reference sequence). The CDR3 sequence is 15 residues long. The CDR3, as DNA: TGTGCCAGCAGCTTCGGGGTACTAGACTCCTACGAGCAGTACTTC. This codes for CASSFGVLDSYEQYF.

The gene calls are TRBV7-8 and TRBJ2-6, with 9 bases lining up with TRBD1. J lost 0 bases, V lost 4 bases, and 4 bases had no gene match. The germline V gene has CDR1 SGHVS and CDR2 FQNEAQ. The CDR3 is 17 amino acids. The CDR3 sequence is CASSWTGVNSGANVLTF. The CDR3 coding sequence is TGTGCCAGCAGCTGGACAGGGGTGAACTCTGGGGCCAACGTCCTGACTTTC.

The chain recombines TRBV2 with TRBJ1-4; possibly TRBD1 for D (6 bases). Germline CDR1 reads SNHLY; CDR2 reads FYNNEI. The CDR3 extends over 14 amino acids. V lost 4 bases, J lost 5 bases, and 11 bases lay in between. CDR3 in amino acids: CASSGTERNEKLFF. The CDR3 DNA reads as TGTGCCAGCAGTGGGACAGAGAGGAATGAAAAACTGTTTTTT.

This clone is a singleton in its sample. CDR3 DNA sequence: TGTGCCGCCTCATCTCGGCCGGGGGACATTCAGTACTTC. Amino acids: CAASSRPGDIQYF. The chain has TRBV10-3 and TRBJ2-4; weak D call: TRBD2 (6 bases). Trimming cost V 11 bases and J 8 bases, with 19 bases left between them. This CDR3 is built from 13 residues. CDR1 is ENHRY, CDR2 SYGVKD, per germline.

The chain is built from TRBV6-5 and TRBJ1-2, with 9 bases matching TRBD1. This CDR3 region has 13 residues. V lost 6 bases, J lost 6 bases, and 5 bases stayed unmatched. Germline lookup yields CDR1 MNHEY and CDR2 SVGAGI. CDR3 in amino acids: CASSRTGVDGYTF. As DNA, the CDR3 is TGTGCCAGCAGCAGGACAGGGGTGGATGGCTACACCTTC.

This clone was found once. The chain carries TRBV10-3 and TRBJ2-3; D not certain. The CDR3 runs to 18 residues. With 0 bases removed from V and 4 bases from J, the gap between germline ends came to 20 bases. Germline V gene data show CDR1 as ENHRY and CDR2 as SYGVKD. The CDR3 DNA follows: TGTGCCATCAGTGAGTCTCGGTCGGCAAATCGAGGCGCAGATACGCAGTATTTT. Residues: CAISESRSANRGADTQYF.

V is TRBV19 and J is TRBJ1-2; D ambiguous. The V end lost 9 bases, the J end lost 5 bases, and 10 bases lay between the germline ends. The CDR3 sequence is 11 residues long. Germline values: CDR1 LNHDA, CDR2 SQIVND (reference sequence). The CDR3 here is CASRELYGYTF. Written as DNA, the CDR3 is TGTGCCAGCAGAGAACTTTATGGCTACACCTTC.

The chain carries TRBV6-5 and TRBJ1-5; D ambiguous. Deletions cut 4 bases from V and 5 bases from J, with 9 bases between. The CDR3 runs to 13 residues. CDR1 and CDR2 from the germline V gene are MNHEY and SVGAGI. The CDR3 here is CASSSTTDQPQHF. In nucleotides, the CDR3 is TGTGCCAGCAGTTCAACGACGGATCAGCCCCAGCATTTT.

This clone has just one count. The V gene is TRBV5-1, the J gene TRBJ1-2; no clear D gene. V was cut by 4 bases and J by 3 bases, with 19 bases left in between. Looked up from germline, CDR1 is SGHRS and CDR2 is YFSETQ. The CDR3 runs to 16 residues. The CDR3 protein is CASSAGAFQWDYGYTF. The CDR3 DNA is TGCGCCAGCAGCGCCGGCGCCTTCCAATGGGACTATGGCTACACCTTC.

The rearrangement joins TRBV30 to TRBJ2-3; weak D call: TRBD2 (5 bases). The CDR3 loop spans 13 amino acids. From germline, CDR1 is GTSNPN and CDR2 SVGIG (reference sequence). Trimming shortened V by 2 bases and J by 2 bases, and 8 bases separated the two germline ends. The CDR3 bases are TGTGCCTGGAGTCCGGGGTCCACAGATACGCAGTATTTT. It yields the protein CAWSPGSTDTQYF. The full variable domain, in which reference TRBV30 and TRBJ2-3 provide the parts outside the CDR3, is SQTIHQWPATLVQPVGSPLSLECTVEGTSNPNLYWYRQAAGRGLQLLFYSVGIGQISSEVPQNLSASRPQDRQFILSSKKLLLSDSGFYLCAWSPGSTDTQYFGPGTRLTVL.

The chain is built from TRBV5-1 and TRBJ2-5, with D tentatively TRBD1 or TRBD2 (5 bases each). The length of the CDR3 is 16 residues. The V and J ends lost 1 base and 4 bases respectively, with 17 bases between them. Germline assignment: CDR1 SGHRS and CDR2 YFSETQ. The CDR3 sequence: CASSLFLGRTGETQYF. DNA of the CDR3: TGCGCCAGCAGCTTGTTTCTGGGACGGACGGGAGAGACCCAGTACTTC.

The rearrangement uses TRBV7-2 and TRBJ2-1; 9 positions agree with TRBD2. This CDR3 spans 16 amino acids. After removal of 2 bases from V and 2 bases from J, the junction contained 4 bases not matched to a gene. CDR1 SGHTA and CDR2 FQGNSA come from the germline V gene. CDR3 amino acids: CASSLTGTSTYNEQFF. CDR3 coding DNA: TGTGCCAGCAGCTTAACCGGGACTAGCACCTACAATGAGCAGTTCTTC.

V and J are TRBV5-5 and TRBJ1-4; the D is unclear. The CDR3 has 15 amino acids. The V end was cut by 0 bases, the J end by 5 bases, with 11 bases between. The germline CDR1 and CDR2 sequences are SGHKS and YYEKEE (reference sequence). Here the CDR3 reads CASSLAVNRNEKLFF. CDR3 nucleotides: TGTGCCAGCAGCTTGGCCGTCAACCGGAATGAAAAACTGTTTTTT.

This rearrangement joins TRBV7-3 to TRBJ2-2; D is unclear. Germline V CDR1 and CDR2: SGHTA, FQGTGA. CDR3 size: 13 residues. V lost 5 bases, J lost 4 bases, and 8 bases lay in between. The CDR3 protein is CASSTSSTGELFF. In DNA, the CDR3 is TGTGCCAGCAGCACATCTTCCACCGGGGAGCTGTTTTTT.

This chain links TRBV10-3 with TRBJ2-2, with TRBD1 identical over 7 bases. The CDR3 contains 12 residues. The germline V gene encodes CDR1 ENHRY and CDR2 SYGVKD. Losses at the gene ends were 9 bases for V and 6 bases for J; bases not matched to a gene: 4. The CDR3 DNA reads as TGTGCCATAAGGACAGGACCCGGGGAGCTGTTTTTT. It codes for CAIRTGPGELFF.

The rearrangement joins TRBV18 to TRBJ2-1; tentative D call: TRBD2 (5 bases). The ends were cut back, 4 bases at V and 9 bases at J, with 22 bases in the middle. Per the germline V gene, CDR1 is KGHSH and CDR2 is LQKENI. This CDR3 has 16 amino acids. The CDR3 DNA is TGTGCCAGCTCACAATCGGCAGGACTTGGTTTGAGTGAGCAGTTCTTC. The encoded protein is CASSQSAGLGLSEQFF.

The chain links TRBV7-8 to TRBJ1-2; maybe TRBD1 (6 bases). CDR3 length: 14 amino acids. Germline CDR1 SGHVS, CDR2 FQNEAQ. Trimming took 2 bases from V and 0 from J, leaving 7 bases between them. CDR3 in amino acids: CASSLNRANYGYTF. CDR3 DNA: TGTGCCAGCAGCTTAAACAGGGCTAACTATGGCTACACCTTC.

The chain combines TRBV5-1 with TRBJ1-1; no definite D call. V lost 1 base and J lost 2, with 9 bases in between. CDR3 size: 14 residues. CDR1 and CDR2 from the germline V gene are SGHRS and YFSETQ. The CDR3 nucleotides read TGCGCCAGCAGCTTGCCGAGCCAAAACACTGAAGCTTTCTTT. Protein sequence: CASSLPSQNTEAFF.

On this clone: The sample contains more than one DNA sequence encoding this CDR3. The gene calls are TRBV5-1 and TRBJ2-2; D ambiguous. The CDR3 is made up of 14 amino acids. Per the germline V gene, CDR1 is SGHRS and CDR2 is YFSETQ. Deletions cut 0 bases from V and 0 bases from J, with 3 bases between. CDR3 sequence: CASSLGPNTGELFF. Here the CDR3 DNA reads TGCGCCAGCAGCTTGGGCCCGAACACCGGGGAGCTGTTTTTT.

The CDR3 protein is CASSSWTGGNSGNTIYF. The CDR3 DNA is TGTGCCAGCAGCTCTTGGACAGGGGGCAATTCTGGAAACACCATATATTTT. The chain joins TRBV7-9 to TRBJ1-3, with 11 bases aligning to TRBD1. J was trimmed by 1 base and V by 4 bases; bases with no gene match: 6. CDR1 is SEHNR, CDR2 FQNEAQ, per germline (reference sequence). This CDR3 is 17 amino acids long. Drawing the rest from reference TRBV7-9 and TRBJ1-3, the complete variable domain is DTGVSQNPRHKITKRGQNVTFRCDPISEHNRLYWYRQTLGQGPEFLTYFQNEAQLEKSRLLSDRFSAERPKGSFSTLEIQRTEQGDSAMYLCASSSWTGGNSGNTIYFGEGSWLTVV.

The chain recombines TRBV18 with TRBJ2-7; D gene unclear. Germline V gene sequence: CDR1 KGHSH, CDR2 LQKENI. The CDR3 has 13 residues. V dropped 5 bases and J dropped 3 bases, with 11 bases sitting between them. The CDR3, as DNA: TGTGCCAGCTCAGAGGATAGACACTACGAGCAGTACTTC. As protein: CASSEDRHYEQYF.

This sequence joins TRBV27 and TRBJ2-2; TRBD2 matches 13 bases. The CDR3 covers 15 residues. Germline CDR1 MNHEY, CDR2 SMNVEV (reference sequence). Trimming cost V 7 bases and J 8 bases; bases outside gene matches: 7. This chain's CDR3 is CASTALAGGSGELFF. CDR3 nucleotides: TGTGCCAGCACCGCACTAGCGGGAGGGTCTGGGGAGCTGTTTTTT.

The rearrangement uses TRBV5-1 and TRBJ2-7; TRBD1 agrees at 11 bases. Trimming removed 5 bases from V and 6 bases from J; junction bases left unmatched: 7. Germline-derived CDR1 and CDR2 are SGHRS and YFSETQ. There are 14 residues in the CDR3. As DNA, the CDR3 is TGCGCCAGCAGGCCGCTGGACAGGGGGCCCGAGCAGTACTTC. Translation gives CASRPLDRGPEQYF.

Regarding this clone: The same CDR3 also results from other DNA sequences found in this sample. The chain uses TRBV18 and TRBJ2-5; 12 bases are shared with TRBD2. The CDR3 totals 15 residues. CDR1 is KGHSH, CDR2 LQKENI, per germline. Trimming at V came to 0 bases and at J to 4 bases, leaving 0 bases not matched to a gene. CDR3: CASSPPGLAGETQYF. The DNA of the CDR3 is TGTGCCAGCTCACCACCGGGACTAGCGGGAGAGACCCAGTACTTC.